The source of this TCR beta chain is a study of shared clonotypes between healthy human individuals. Study context: Contributing individuals were two females and a few males aged 18 to 49. Findings and limits, study-wide: Owing to a small donor count, the genetic and exposure-history diversity represented was limited.

On this clone: The antigen is not known.

Naive CD8 cells were CD45RO-negative, positively selected for CCR7, excluding terminally differentiated effector memory CD45RA+ cells. V was pared by 5 bases and J by 1 base, with 7 bases of the junction left unmatched. The CDR3 length is 14 residues. Germline CDR1 is GTSNPN and CDR2 is SVGIG (reference sequence). At the deep level, the assay was run. In the sorted-subset replicate PCRs, about 190 ng DNA, roughly 30,000 T cell genomes, was used. The protocol was immunoSEQ multiplex PCR, while the TCRdb copy is restricted to in-frame clones and leaves out a portion. The sample consists of some 600,000 clones, 96% of them appearing once.

The TCR sequence derives from a woman under 40 in good health. The sample taken for sequencing was naive CD8+ T cells sorted from blood. This chain links TRBV30 with TRBJ2-5, with TRBD1 matching 7 bases. This CDR3 is CAWSRTGLQETQYF. In DNA form, the CDR3 reads TGTGCCTGGTCAAGGACAGGCCTCCAAGAGACCCAGTACTTC.